This T cell receptor (beta chain) was found in a study of cytomegalovirus exposure and HLA in healthy donors. Comments on this clone: Its antigen is still unknown.

This PCR relied on a set of 60 Vbeta primers and 13 Jbeta primers. TCRdb's table, derived via immunoSEQ multiplex PCR, lists solely in-frame clones and lacks some. This sample has a few hundred thousand clones, with approximately 80% found just once. Findings and caveats of the study: After further analysis at a later stage, roughly 16,000 TCR beta sequences were associated with HLA alleles at 0.05 false discovery rate.

The V gene end was trimmed by 4 bases and the J gene end by 2 bases; junction bases not matched to a gene: 0. This CDR3 is 14 amino acids long. CDR1 and CDR2 from the germline V gene are MNHEY and SVGAGI. The sample comprised PBMCs. The origin of this receptor is a girl aged 2 to 10 in good health and CMV-seronegative. This sequence joins TRBV6-5 and TRBJ2-1; 9 bases fit TRBD2. The CDR3 nucleotides are TGTGCCAGCAGTTCTAGCGGGGCCTACAATGAGCAGTTCTTC. As protein: CASSSSGAYNEQFF.